This T cell receptor (beta chain) derives from a study of yellow fever vaccine responses in identical twins. Notes on this clonotype: Antigen unknown.

Using its own MiXCR run on the RT-PCR reads, TCRdb lists one record per CDR3 protein. This sample has about 3,600 distinct CDR3 sequences, with approximately 76% found just once. Notes on the study in general: A vaccine T cell response that seemed partly convergent and partly personalized was reported in twins.

The J segment lost 0 bases and the V segment lost 5 bases, leaving 6 bases of the junction unmatched. The germline V gene encodes CDR1 SGHNT and CDR2 YENEEA. The CDR3 has 17 amino acids. The chain carries TRBV11-3 and TRBJ2-2, with 10 nucleotides matching TRBD2. The sequence was collected from a young woman who received the yellow fever vaccine. Specimen: T cells from blood (PBMCs), unsorted or a sorted subset (not recorded which), collected before or after yellow fever vaccination (not recorded which). The CDR3, as DNA: TGTGCCAGCAGCCTCCCCACTAGCGGGGCGAACACCGGGGAGCTGTTTTTT. Its protein product is CASSLPTSGANTGELFF.